Listed below are T cell receptor beta chains from one sample, sequenced in a study of CD8+ T cells in alopecia areata. The table came from immunoSEQ multiplex PCR; TCRdb's copy has only in-frame clones and leaves some out. The repertoire holds fewer than 250,000 clones, with 60% as singletons. The input for sequencing was CD4+ T cells sorted from blood, taken at week 24, from a patient treated with tofacitinib. All receptors derive from a human donor with alopecia areata. CDR3s leave out the opening cysteine and the closing phenylalanine or tryptophan. D genes are given only for firm matches.

v_gene,d_gene,CDR3aa
TRBV27,.,ASSLRNTQY
TRBV6-5,TRBD1,ASTPGGERSYGYT
TRBV29-1,TRBD1,SVRRQGSDTQY
TRBV5-1,TRBD1,ASSLAQGGVNEQY
TRBV11-2,TRBD1,ASSSGQGANEQY
TRBV30,TRBD1,AWRNRGNTEAF
TRBV19,.,ASTDNSGANVLT
TRBV7-9,.,ASNARVGFTGELF
TRBV25-1,.,ASFGQPQH
TRBV4-3,TRBD1,ASSQAPQGANTEAF
TRBV30,.,AWSGIDTQY
TRBV5-6,TRBD1,ASSLGAGGKPQH
TRBV5-1,.,ASSLDSQETQY
TRBV4-3,.,ASSQEPWNTEAF
TRBV5-6,.,ASSGGSPMDGYT
TRBV30,TRBD1,AWRSLGTGNSPLH
TRBV29-1,.,SIKGPNNYEQY
TRBV4-3,.,ASSQDRTLGVSEQY
TRBV29-1,.,SVEDNPRANYGYT
TRBV7-2,.,ASSLYMAGESPLH
TRBV18,TRBD1,ASSSGQGNQPQH
TRBV11-2,.,ASSPESYEQY
TRBV6-5,TRBD1,ASSTGTGNSPLH
TRBV2,.,ASSVGTYNEQF
TRBV19,.,ASSMLGSNQPQH
TRBV11-2,TRBD1,ASSLDLGTGARNTEAF
TRBV30,.,AWSNGNEKLF
TRBV9,.,ASSVAVAADEQF
TRBV11-1,.,ASSSRQNTGELF
TRBV2,.,ASSAGFSNQPQH
TRBV2,.,ASLQGAPGSQPQH
TRBV30,.,AWSVWGILSEAF
TRBV11-3,.,ASSWGLAGPHSGANVLT
TRBV18,TRBD1,ASSTGQGEEF
TRBV7-2,TRBD2,ASSIILAGPEQY
TRBV2,.,ASRGTRYEQY
TRBV7-2,.,ASSLQGTGANVLT
TRBV29-1,.,SVAYRLSYEQY
TRBV29-1,.,SVGGRGNYEQY
TRBV30,TRBD2,AWSVGLAGGPNEQF
TRBV30,.,AWSLYNSNVLT
TRBV5-6,TRBD2,ASSSPTQSGGATGELF
TRBV7-2,.,ASSSVDRNTEAF
TRBV19,.,ASSFLGYQPQH
TRBV25-1,.,ASSEWGSSYNEQF
TRBV14,.,ASSQGGNQPQH
TRBV6-6,.,ASSPLQSSTGPQH
TRBV19,TRBD2,ASSTLAGGHNEQF
TRBV30,.,AWSVRQAHAF
TRBV7-9,.,ASSLALNFSPLH
TRBV5-6,.,ASSFGRPPSGYT
TRBV30,.,AWSAWGNTEAF
TRBV14,.,ASSQDREAF
TRBV23-1,.,ASSPQGHPRETQY
TRBV11-2,.,ASSPTTQGRSYEQY
TRBV7-9,.,ASGVAGSYNEQF
TRBV30,.,AWSVPVTGGYT